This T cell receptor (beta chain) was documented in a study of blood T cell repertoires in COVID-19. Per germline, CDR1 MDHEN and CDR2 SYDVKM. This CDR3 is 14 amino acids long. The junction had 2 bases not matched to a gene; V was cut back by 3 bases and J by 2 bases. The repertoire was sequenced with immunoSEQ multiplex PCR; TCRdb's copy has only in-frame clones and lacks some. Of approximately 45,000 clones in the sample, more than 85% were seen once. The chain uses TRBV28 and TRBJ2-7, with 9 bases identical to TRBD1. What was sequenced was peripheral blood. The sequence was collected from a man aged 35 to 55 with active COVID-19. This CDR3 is CASSLGQGAYEQYF. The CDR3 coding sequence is TGTGCCAGCAGTTTGGGACAGGGAGCCTACGAGCAGTACTTC.